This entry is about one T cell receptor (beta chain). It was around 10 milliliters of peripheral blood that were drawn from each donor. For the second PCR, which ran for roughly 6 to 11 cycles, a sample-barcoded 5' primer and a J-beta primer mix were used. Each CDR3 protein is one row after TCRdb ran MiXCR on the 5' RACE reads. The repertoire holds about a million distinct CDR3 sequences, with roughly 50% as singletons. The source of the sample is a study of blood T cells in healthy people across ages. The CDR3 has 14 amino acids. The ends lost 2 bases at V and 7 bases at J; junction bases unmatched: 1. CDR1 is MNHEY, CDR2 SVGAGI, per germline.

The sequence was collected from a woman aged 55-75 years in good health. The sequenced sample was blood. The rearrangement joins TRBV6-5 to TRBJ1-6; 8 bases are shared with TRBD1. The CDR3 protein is CASSYRDRNSPLHF. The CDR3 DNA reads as TGTGCCAGCAGTTACCGGGACAGGAATTCACCCCTCCACTTT.